One sample yielded the 30 T cell receptor beta chains listed below, sequenced in a study of spatial heterogeneity in lung cancer. TCRdb re-called the 5' RACE reads with MiXCR, one entry per CDR3 protein. The sample gives about 2,000 distinct CDR3 sequences, about 7% of which show up once; 13% is in the top ten. Time point given: sample taken at primary tumor resection. The sample consisted of normal lung tissue next to the tumor, taken at surgery. Receptors were obtained from a male donor with early-stage non-small cell lung cancer.

This clonotype is labeled as medium-sized. The chain combines TRBV5-1 with TRBJ1-4; tentative D call: TRBD1 (5 bases). The CDR3 is 16 amino acids. Trimming pared 0 bases from V and 8 bases from J, leaving 17 bases between. From germline, CDR1 is SGHRS and CDR2 YFSETQ. The DNA of the CDR3 is TGCGCCAGCAGCTTGGAGGGGACCCGTATCGGGGAAAAACTGTTTTTT. Its translation: CASSLEGTRIGEKLFF. The full variable domain, with the rest looked up from reference TRBV5-1 and TRBJ1-4, is KAGVTQTPRYLIKTRGQQVTLSCSPISGHRSVSWYQQTPGQGLQFLFEYFSETQRNKGNFPGRFSGRQFSNSRSEMNVSTLELGDSALYLCASSLEGTRIGEKLFFGSGTQLSVL.

This clonotype is termed medium-sized. This rearrangement joins TRBV3-1 to TRBJ2-7, with D maybe TRBD2 (5 bases). Trimming removed 2 bases at V and 5 bases at J, with 10 bases between. The CDR3 is 13 amino acids. The germline CDR1 and CDR2 sequences are LGHDT and YNNKEL (reference sequence). CDR3 residues: CASSQTGRDEQYF. The CDR3 nucleotides read TGTGCCAGCAGCCAAACTGGGAGAGACGAGCAGTACTTC.

In its sample, this clonotype ranks as medium-sized. This chain joins TRBV7-6 and TRBJ1-1; tentative D call: TRBD1 (6 bases). CDR1 is SGHVS, CDR2 FNYEAQ, per germline. The ends were cut back, 1 base at V and 12 bases at J, with 21 bases in the middle. The length of the CDR3 is 15 residues. The CDR3 DNA follows: TGTGCCAGCAGCTTAGAAGAGACAGGTTCGGTTGGTTCTTTCTTT. It specifies CASSLEETGSVGSFF.

Judged by abundance, this clonotype is medium-sized. V is TRBV7-8 and J is TRBJ2-1; tentatively, D is TRBD1 or TRBD2 (5 bases each). The V gene's germline CDR1 is SGHVS and CDR2 FQNEAQ. This CDR3 region has 12 residues. The germline V and J ends were trimmed by 6 bases and 12 bases, with 15 bases remaining between them. The CDR3 DNA is TGTGCCAGCAGTTTAAGGGACCCACGGCAGTTCTTC. Its protein product is CASSLRDPRQFF. Together with reference TRBV7-8 and TRBJ2-1, the CDR3 gives the full variable domain: GAGVSQSPRYKVAKRGQDVALRCDPISGHVSLFWYQQALGQGPEFLTYFQNEAQLDKSGLPSDRFFAERPEGSVSTLKIQRTQQEDSAVYLCASSLRDPRQFFGPGTRLTVL.

This clonotype appeared once. This may be a read error, as it is one base from a much larger clone. This rearrangement joins TRBV12-3 or TRBV12-4 to TRBJ2-7; TRBD2 might be the D (7 bases). This CDR3 comprises 15 residues. V was cut by 3 bases and J by 4 bases, with 16 bases left in between. For the CDR3, the DNA is TGTGCCAGCAGTTTTGGCGGGGGCCGGAATTACGAGCAGTACTTC. Residues: CASSFGGGRNYEQYF.

This clonotype is medium-sized in the sample. The rearrangement joins TRBV7-6 to TRBJ2-7; D could derive from TRBD1 or TRBD2 (5 bases each). The CDR3 has 15 amino acids. Germline V lookup: CDR1 SGHVS, CDR2 FNYEAQ. V was pared by 6 bases and J by 3 bases, with 18 bases between. CDR3 residues: CASRQGPTGYYEQYF. Here the CDR3 DNA reads TGTGCCAGCAGGCAGGGACCGACGGGGTACTACGAGCAGTACTTC.

The CDR3 DNA is TGCAGCGCCCAGGGACTTCCTAATGAGCAGTACTTC. Translating gives CSAQGLPNEQYF. The chain uses TRBV29-1 and TRBJ2-1, with TRBD2 as a possible D gene (6 bases). The J call may not be correct, given that the DNA end is closer to TRBJ2-7. CDR1 is SQVTM and CDR2 is ANQGSEA in the germline V gene. This CDR3 is 12 amino acids long.

Relative to its sample, this clonotype is medium-sized. The genes are TRBV7-2 and TRBJ1-2; D not certain. CDR3 length equals 14 residues. The V gene lost 2 bases and the J gene lost 7 bases, with 14 bases spanning the gap. From germline, CDR1 is SGHTA and CDR2 FQGNSA. CDR3 sequence (DNA): TGTGCCAGCAGCTTAACCCCGGGCCCCTCTGGCTACACCTTC. It is translated as CASSLTPGPSGYTF.

This clonotype rates as large. The chain couples TRBV12-3 or TRBV12-4 to TRBJ2-3, with a tentative D call TRBD1 (6 bases). CDR3 size: 15 residues. The V and J ends lost 0 bases and 6 bases respectively, with 13 bases between them. CDR3 nucleotides: TGTGCCAGCAGTTTAGCCAGGGGCGTCAGGGATACGCAGTATTTT. Its translation is CASSLARGVRDTQYF.

By sample fraction, this clonotype is medium-sized. The J gene is TRBJ1-2, the V gene TRBV6-5, with 8 bases aligning to TRBD1. CDR1 is MNHEY, CDR2 SVGAGI, per germline. V shed 6 bases and J 7 bases; nucleotides not matched to a gene: 13. The CDR3 is 15 residues long. CDR3: CASSRQRKDRAGYTF. The CDR3 DNA follows: TGTGCCAGCAGCCGCCAAAGGAAGGACAGGGCTGGCTACACCTTC.

This clonotype was counted only a few times. The rearrangement uses TRBV29-1 and TRBJ1-2, with 8 bases aligning to TRBD1. V lost 0 bases and J lost 4; bases outside the gene matches: 10. CDR1 and CDR2 from the germline V gene are SQVTM and ANQGSEA. There are 16 residues in the CDR3. CDR3 coding DNA: TGCAGCGTTGAAGAGGGACAGGTAGATTACGTCTATGGCTACACCTTC. It encodes CSVEEGQVDYVYGYTF.

By sample fraction, this clonotype is medium-sized. V gene TRBV20-1 combines with J gene TRBJ2-7; D is uncertain. The CDR3 is made up of 13 amino acids. Trimming removed 3 bases from V and 4 bases from J, with 13 bases in between. The germline gives CDR1 DFQATT, CDR2 SNEGSKA (reference sequence). In DNA, the CDR3 is TGCAGTGCTAGTGGGCTGGTGGAGTACGAGCAGTACTTC. It encodes CSASGLVEYEQYF.

By sample fraction, this clonotype is medium-sized. This chain uses TRBV7-9 with TRBJ1-1; D is unclear. CDR3 length: 13 residues. V lost 1 base to trimming and J lost 1 base, with 4 bases between them. CDR1 SEHNR and CDR2 FQNEAQ come from the germline V gene (reference sequence). The CDR3 reads CASSLGQNTEAFF. Here the CDR3 DNA reads TGTGCCAGCAGCTTAGGACAGAACACTGAAGCTTTCTTT.

Judged by abundance, this clonotype is medium-sized. The chain carries TRBV2 and TRBJ1-2, with D possibly being TRBD1 (5 bases). CDR3 size: 11 residues. V was pared by 7 bases and J by 6 bases, with 9 bases between. Germline V CDR1 and CDR2: SNHLY, FYNNEI. In nucleotides, the CDR3 is TGTGCCAGCACGAGAGGGGATGGCTACACCTTC. Translating it yields CASTRGDGYTF.

In its sample, this clonotype is large. This chain joins TRBV27 and TRBJ1-1; D is unclear. Deletions cut 5 bases from V and 11 bases from J, with 18 bases between. The germline V gene has CDR1 MNHEY and CDR2 SMNVEV (reference sequence). The CDR3 has 13 amino acids. As DNA, the CDR3 is TGTGCCAGCAGTCTCGGACGCGCGGATGATGCTTTCTTT. This encodes CASSLGRADDAFF.

In this sample, this clonotype is medium-sized. The chain has TRBV5-1 and TRBJ1-1; D might be TRBD1 (6 bases). Germline CDR1 SGHRS, CDR2 YFSETQ. V shed 6 bases and J shed 4 bases, with 16 bases lying between them. This CDR3 region has 14 residues. The CDR3 loop is CASNKGDISTEAFF. DNA for the CDR3: TGCGCCAGCAACAAAGGGGACATCAGCACTGAAGCTTTCTTT.

By sample share, this clonotype is medium-sized. This rearrangement joins TRBV25-1 to TRBJ2-7; no clear D. Trimming stripped 0 bases from V and 0 bases from J, with 12 bases between. This CDR3 has 16 residues. Germline V gene sequence: CDR1 MGHDK, CDR2 SYGVNS. The CDR3 DNA follows: TGTGCCAGCAGTGAATATAGTCCCGCAAGCTCCTACGAGCAGTACTTC. The encoded protein is CASSEYSPASSYEQYF.

This clonotype is labeled as medium-sized (0.01 to 0.1%). The rearrangement links TRBV29-1 to TRBJ2-1; D possibly corresponds to TRBD1 (5 bases). Trimming left V 7 bases short and J 14 bases short, with 15 bases between. Germline CDR1 reads SQVTM; CDR2 reads ANQGSEA. The CDR3 consists of 10 residues. DNA for the CDR3: TGCAGCGCCTTAGGACAAGAGAAGTTCTTC. Translating it yields CSALGQEKFF.

Concerning this clonotype: A junction boundary mismatches the germline segment, possibly from a read error. This chain links TRBV24-1 with TRBJ2-1, with 9 positions matching TRBD2. This CDR3 region has 13 residues. Per the germline V gene, CDR1 is KGHDR and CDR2 is SFDVKD. This chain's CDR3 is CATSDLTSGPHLF. Here the CDR3 DNA reads TGTGCCACCAGTGATCTCACTAGCGGGCCCCACCTCTTC.

By share, this clonotype counts as medium-sized. The chain combines TRBV11-2 with TRBJ2-2; D is ambiguous. Germline lookup yields CDR1 SGHAT and CDR2 FQNNGV. The CDR3 is 14 amino acids. Trimming removed 2 bases from V and 1 base from J, with 5 bases in between. In DNA, the CDR3 is TGTGCCAGCAGCTTAAATCTGAACACCGGGGAGCTGTTTTTT. This encodes CASSLNLNTGELFF.

Judged by abundance, this clonotype is medium-sized. The V call is TRBV7-9, the J call TRBJ2-3; D not certain. V lost 4 bases to trimming and J lost 1 base, with 6 bases between them. The CDR3 is 13 amino acids. The germline CDR1 and CDR2 sequences are SEHNR and FQNEAQ (reference sequence). The CDR3 DNA is TGTGCCAGCAGCTCAGGTCGCACAGATACGCAGTATTTT. As protein: CASSSGRTDTQYF.

This clonotype was detected many times. The CDR3 region is CASSGEERSGRAEQFF. The CDR3 DNA reads as TGTGCCAGCAGCGGAGAAGAACGGAGCGGGAGGGCTGAGCAGTTCTTC. The chain combines TRBV9 with TRBJ2-1, with 10 bases aligning to TRBD2. The CDR3 length is 16 residues. Trimming removed 3 bases from V and 9 bases from J; junction bases left unmatched: 12. CDR1 is SGDLS, CDR2 YYNGEE, per germline.

By its share, this clonotype is medium-sized. The chain links TRBV7-9 to TRBJ2-6; TRBD1 agrees at 8 bases. The ends lost 8 bases at V and 0 bases at J; junction bases unmatched: 15. Germline CDR1 is SEHNR and CDR2 is FQNEAQ (reference sequence). This CDR3 has 19 amino acids. CDR3 nucleotides: TGTGCCAGCGTCGCGATAGGCACAGGGGGGAGCTCTGGGGCCAACGTCCTGACTTTC. This codes for CASVAIGTGGSSGANVLTF. Complete variable domain (other parts from reference TRBV7-9 and TRBJ2-6): DTGVSQNPRHKITKRGQNVTFRCDPISEHNRLYWYRQTLGQGPEFLTYFQNEAQLEKSRLLSDRFSAERPKGSFSTLEIQRTEQGDSAMYLCASVAIGTGGSSGANVLTFGAGSRLTVL.

J is TRBJ2-5 and V is TRBV7-2; weak D call: TRBD2 (5 bases). The V gene's germline CDR1 is SGHTA and CDR2 FQGNSA. V gave up 4 bases and J gave up 7 bases, with 13 bases separating them. This CDR3 is 13 amino acids long. CDR3 sequence (DNA): TGTGCCAGCAGCTCGGACTTTTCAGGGACCCAGTACTTC. Protein product: CASSSDFSGTQYF.

This clonotype is large in the sample. The CDR3: CASSYGQKNSPLHF. The CDR3 coding sequence is TGTGCCAGCAGTTACGGACAGAAAAATTCACCCCTCCACTTT. The chain has TRBV6-5 and TRBJ1-6; D is perhaps TRBD1 (6 bases). CDR1 and CDR2 (germline): MNHEY, SVGAGI. Trimming stripped 2 bases from V and 7 bases from J, with 9 bases between. The CDR3 totals 14 residues.

This chain joins TRBV5-1 and TRBJ1-1, with 7 bases identical to TRBD1. This CDR3 contains 14 residues. The V segment lost 5 bases and the J segment 0 bases; nucleotides outside the gene matches: 4. CDR1 is SGHRS and CDR2 is YFSETQ in the germline V gene. CDR3 protein: CASRAGTVNTEAFF. The CDR3 coding sequence is TGCGCCAGCAGGGCCGGGACAGTGAACACTGAAGCTTTCTTT.

By share, this clonotype counts as medium-sized. This chain uses TRBV20-1 with TRBJ1-6; 7 bases fit TRBD1. V was pared by 0 bases and J by 7 bases, with 6 bases of the junction left unmatched. The length of the CDR3 is 15 residues. Germline lookup yields CDR1 DFQATT and CDR2 SNEGSKA (reference sequence). This chain's CDR3 is CSAREPDRKNSPLHF. The CDR3 nucleotides are TGCAGTGCTAGAGAACCGGACAGGAAGAATTCACCCCTCCACTTT.

This clonotype is categorized as medium-sized. Sequence at one end of the junction differs from germline and may be a read error. This chain uses TRBV7-7 with TRBJ1-4; tentatively, D is TRBD1 (5 bases). Germline CDR1 reads SSHAT; CDR2 reads FNYEAQ (reference sequence). This CDR3 contains 14 residues. Here the CDR3 DNA reads TGTGCTAGCAGCCCAGGGACGGCTAATGAAAAACTGTTTTTT. This translates into CASSPGTANEKLFF.

By frequency in the sample, this clonotype is medium-sized. The rearrangement joins TRBV5-1 to TRBJ1-1; D might be TRBD1 (6 bases). Germline assignment: CDR1 SGHRS and CDR2 YFSETQ. The CDR3 totals 16 residues. Trimming removed 4 bases at V and 1 base at J, with 17 bases between. The CDR3 sequence is CASSPGHQIPNTEAFF. In DNA, the CDR3 is TGCGCCAGCAGCCCGGGACACCAAATACCGAACACTGAAGCTTTCTTT. The full variable domain, completed using reference TRBV5-1 and TRBJ1-1, is KAGVTQTPRYLIKTRGQQVTLSCSPISGHRSVSWYQQTPGQGLQFLFEYFSETQRNKGNFPGRFSGRQFSNSRSEMNVSTLELGDSALYLCASSPGHQIPNTEAFFGQGTRLTVV.

This clonotype is categorized as medium-sized. V and J are TRBV5-5 and TRBJ2-1; the match to TRBD1 covers 8 bases. V lost 1 base, J lost 6 bases, and 6 bases stayed unmatched. Germline lookup yields CDR1 SGHKS and CDR2 YYEKEE (reference sequence). The CDR3 contains 15 residues. CDR3 coding DNA: TGTGCCAGCAGCTTGCGGGGACAGGCCGGCAATGAGCAGTTCTTC. Its protein product is CASSLRGQAGNEQFF. Looking up the rest from reference TRBV5-5 and TRBJ2-1 gives the full variable domain: DAGVTQSPTHLIKTRGQQVTLRCSPISGHKSVSWYQQVLGQGPQFIFQYYEKEERGRGNFPDRFSARQFPNYSSELNVNALLLGDSALYLCASSLRGQAGNEQFFGPGTRLTVL.